This T cell receptor beta chain is from a study of control samples from healthy donors and cancer patients. The method was immunoSEQ multiplex PCR; TCRdb's version includes in-frame clones alone and lacks a portion of them. The profile shows about 120,000 clones, around 86% of them singletons. The CDR3 covers 16 residues. Germline CDR1 reads LNHNV; CDR2 reads YYDKDF (reference sequence). With V trimmed by 0 bases and J by 4 bases, 6 bases remained unmatched. This TCR came from a man in his forties or fifties in good health. The sequenced sample consisted of blood. This chain joins TRBV15 and TRBJ1-3; TRBD1 aligns across 7 bases. The CDR3 DNA sequence: TGTGCCACCAGCAGAGAAGGCAGGGGGTACGGAAACACCATATATTTT. Its protein product is CATSREGRGYGNTIYF.